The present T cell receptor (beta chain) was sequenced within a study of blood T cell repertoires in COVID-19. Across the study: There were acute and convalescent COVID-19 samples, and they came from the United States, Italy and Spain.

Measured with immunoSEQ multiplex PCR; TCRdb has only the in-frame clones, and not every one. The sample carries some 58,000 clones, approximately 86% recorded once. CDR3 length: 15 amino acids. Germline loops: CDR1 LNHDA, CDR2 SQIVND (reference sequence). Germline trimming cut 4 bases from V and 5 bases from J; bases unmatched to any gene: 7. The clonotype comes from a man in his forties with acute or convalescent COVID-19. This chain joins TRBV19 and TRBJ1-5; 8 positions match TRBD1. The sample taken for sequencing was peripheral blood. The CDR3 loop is CASSTQGGPYQPQHF. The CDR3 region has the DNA TGTGCCAGTAGTACACAGGGGGGTCCGTATCAGCCCCAGCATTTT.